A single sample gave rise to the 23 T cell receptor beta chains below, sequenced in a study of Ad26.COV2.S vaccination and SARS-CoV-2 variants. Data came from immunoSEQ multiplex PCR; TCRdb stores just in-frame clones and leaves some out. The table shows over 400,000 clones, with about 91% occurring only once. Described treatment: about 20 received Ad26.COV2.S at low or high dose, single or two shots; roughly five received placebo; per-sample allocation not given. Sampling was performed 63 days after the first vaccine or placebo injection. The sample was peripheral blood, taken in a trial of Ad26.COV2.S vaccine versus placebo. The receptors originated from a person aged 18-65 years who received the Ad26.COV2.S COVID-19 vaccine or a placebo.

The rearrangement joins TRBV10-2 to TRBJ2-3, with TRBD2 matching 10 bases. V gave up 8 bases and J gave up 6 bases; unmatched junction bases: 5. Germline CDR1 is WSHSY and CDR2 is SAAADI. The CDR3 runs 13 residues. The CDR3 spells CASRQTSGDTQYF. The DNA of the CDR3 is TGCGCCAGCCGCCAGACTAGCGGGGATACGCAGTATTTT.

This clone showed up just once. The chain couples TRBV5-1 to TRBJ2-2; D is possibly TRBD1 or TRBD2 (5 bases each). The germline V gene has CDR1 SGHRS and CDR2 YFSETQ. CDR3 length equals 16 residues. V lost 4 bases and J 7 bases, leaving 20 bases between the germline ends. In nucleotides, the CDR3 is TGCGCCAGCAGCACCATGGGGGTCCCCCAGGGCGGGGAGCTGTTTTTT. Encoded protein: CASSTMGVPQGGELFF.

This chain connects TRBV6-1 to TRBJ2-1, with D hard to call. The germline V gene encodes CDR1 MNHNS and CDR2 SASEGT. This CDR3 has 16 amino acids. V lost 4 bases and J 0 bases, leaving 13 bases between the germline ends. The CDR3 bases are TGTGCCAGCAGTGGCCAGACCTTTACCTCCTACAATGAGCAGTTCTTC. It is translated as CASSGQTFTSYNEQFF.

This clone came up once. V usage is TRBV24-1 and J usage is TRBJ2-1; D gene unclear. The V gene's germline CDR1 is KGHDR and CDR2 SFDVKD. Trimming removed 0 bases at V and 12 bases at J, with 8 bases between. The CDR3 loop spans 12 amino acids. This CDR3 reads CATSDLYYGQFF. CDR3 coding DNA: TGTGCCACCAGTGATTTGTATTACGGGCAGTTCTTC.

V and J are TRBV5-4 and TRBJ1-3; D gene unclear. From germline, CDR1 is SGHNT and CDR2 YYREEE (reference sequence). Between the trimmed V and J ends, which lost 4 bases and 0 bases, there was a span of 5 bases. The CDR3 has 13 residues. CDR3 in DNA: TGTGCCAGCAGCATTATCTCTGGAAACACCATATATTTT. Protein product: CASSIISGNTIYF.

J is TRBJ2-2 and V is TRBV4-3; no clear D gene. The germline CDR1 and CDR2 sequences are LGHNA and YSLEER. This CDR3 spans 16 amino acids. V lost 0 bases and J 5 bases, leaving 13 bases between the germline ends. CDR3 bases: TGCGCCAGCAGCCAAGACTCCTATTATGGGACCGGGGAGCTGTTTTTT. Translated, it gives CASSQDSYYGTGELFF.

The chain is built from TRBV5-4 and TRBJ2-7, with 9 bases lining up with TRBD2. There are 15 residues in the CDR3. V shed 5 bases and J 2 bases; nucleotides not matched to a gene: 8. Germline lookup yields CDR1 SGHNT and CDR2 YYREEE (reference sequence). The CDR3 sequence: CASRPASGATYEQYF. The CDR3 DNA is TGTGCCAGCAGGCCAGCTAGCGGGGCGACCTACGAGCAGTACTTC.

The rearrangement links TRBV24-1 to TRBJ2-5; D may be TRBD1 (5 bases). The ends were cut back, 4 bases at V and 5 bases at J, with 19 bases in the middle. Germline V gene data show CDR1 as KGHDR and CDR2 as SFDVKD. The CDR3 runs to 16 residues. The CDR3 DNA is TGTGCCACCAGTGACAACCCCGCAGGGTCTGGGGAGACCCAGTACTTC. It codes for CATSDNPAGSGETQYF.

The chain employs TRBV4-1 and TRBJ1-3; the D gene is possibly TRBD1 (6 bases). Trimming shortened V by 0 bases and J by 0 bases, and 12 bases separated the two germline ends. This CDR3 contains 17 residues. CDR1 and CDR2 (germline): MGHRA, YSYEKL. The CDR3 DNA reads as TGCGCCAGCAGCCAAGACGGCAACAGGGTCTCTGGAAACACCATATATTTT. Protein: CASSQDGNRVSGNTIYF.

The sample holds one count of this clone. V gene TRBV4-1 combines with J gene TRBJ1-1; possibly TRBD1 for D (5 bases). CDR3 length equals 14 residues. The V end was cut by 6 bases, the J end by 1 base, with 12 bases between. Per germline, CDR1 MGHRA and CDR2 YSYEKL. The CDR3: CASRFDSGNTEAFF. The DNA of the CDR3 is TGCGCCAGCAGATTTGACAGCGGGAACACTGAAGCTTTCTTT.

The rearrangement uses TRBV21-1 and TRBJ2-2; TRBD1 is the table's D call, not checked against the DNA. TRBV21-1 is a known pseudogene. This CDR3 has 17 amino acids. For the CDR3, the DNA is TGTGCCAGCAGCAACCCCAGGGGCAGGGATAACACCGGGGAGCTGTTTTTT. Protein: CASSNPRGRDNTGELFF.

The chain is built from TRBV4-1 and TRBJ2-1, with TRBD2 as a possible D gene (6 bases). V lost 3 bases, J lost 5 bases, and 20 bases lay in between. CDR1 and CDR2 (germline): MGHRA, YSYEKL. The CDR3 contains 17 residues. CDR3 region: CASSQMGRQRANNEQFF. The CDR3 nucleotides read TGCGCCAGCAGCCAGATGGGACGACAGCGGGCGAACAATGAGCAGTTCTTC.

The gene calls are TRBV5-1 and TRBJ1-2, with D unclear. Germline V gene lookup returns CDR1 SGHRS and CDR2 YFSETQ. V was cut by 0 bases and J by 2 bases, with 5 bases left in between. The CDR3 consists of 13 residues. CDR3 in DNA: TGCGCCAGCAGCTTGGTGAAAAACTATGGCTACACCTTC. It encodes CASSLVKNYGYTF.

The chain joins TRBV6-5 to TRBJ1-2; D remains ambiguous. This CDR3 region has 13 residues. The V and J ends lost 4 bases and 4 bases respectively, with 10 bases between them. Germline assignment: CDR1 MNHEY and CDR2 SVGAGI. The CDR3 spells CASSFRTAYGYTF. The CDR3 nucleotides are TGTGCCAGCAGTTTTAGGACGGCCTATGGCTACACCTTC.

This clone was counted a single time. The chain uses TRBV7-6 and TRBJ1-2; D is perhaps TRBD1 (5 bases). Per germline, CDR1 SGHVS and CDR2 FNYEAQ. This CDR3 is built from 14 residues. Trimming took off 3 bases at V and 4 bases at J, with 12 bases between the two ends. CDR3 residues: CASSFPDSLYGYTF. CDR3 DNA: TGTGCCAGCAGCTTTCCCGACAGCCTCTATGGCTACACCTTC.

The rearrangement uses TRBV18 and TRBJ1-4, with D possibly being TRBD1 (5 bases). This CDR3 has 13 amino acids. The germline gives CDR1 KGHSH, CDR2 LQKENI. V lost 10 bases and J lost 7, with 16 bases in between. The CDR3 nucleotides read TGTGCCACCTTGCGGGACTCAACTGAAAAACTGTTTTTT. This translates into CATLRDSTEKLFF.

The genes are TRBV15 and TRBJ1-2, with TRBD1 as a possible D gene (5 bases). CDR3 length equals 16 residues. Germline V gene sequence: CDR1 LNHNV, CDR2 YYDKDF (reference sequence). V was pared by 1 base and J by 0 bases, with 12 bases between. The CDR3 here is CATSRVWDGPNYGYTF. The CDR3 DNA reads TGTGCCACCAGCAGAGTGTGGGACGGCCCTAACTATGGCTACACCTTC.

The chain recombines TRBV7-2 with TRBJ1-2; D perhaps matches TRBD1 (5 bases). V was cut by 5 bases and J by 2 bases, with 12 bases left in between. Germline V lookup: CDR1 SGHTA, CDR2 FQGNSA. The CDR3 consists of 14 residues. The CDR3 loop reads CASSLSGSNYGYTF. CDR3 DNA sequence: TGTGCCAGCAGCCTTTCAGGGAGCAACTATGGCTACACCTTC.

The chain has TRBV19 and TRBJ2-5, with D unclear. Germline-derived CDR1 and CDR2 are LNHDA and SQIVND (reference sequence). The ends were cut back, 3 bases at V and 1 base at J, with 9 bases in the middle. The CDR3 is 14 amino acids. As DNA, the CDR3 is TGTGCCAGTAGTATTTTGGGTAGCCAAGAGACCCAGTACTTC. As protein: CASSILGSQETQYF.

This chain connects TRBV14 to TRBJ2-5; a possible D gene is TRBD2 (5 bases). This CDR3 is 17 amino acids long. With 1 base removed from V and 4 bases from J, the gap between germline ends came to 19 bases. Germline V CDR1 and CDR2: SGHDN, FVKESK. The CDR3 DNA reads as TGTGCCAGCAGCCAAGTACGAGGGCAGGCCGAGCGAGAGACCCAGTACTTC. This codes for CASSQVRGQAERETQYF.

The chain joins TRBV28 to TRBJ2-1, with D hard to call. The germline V gene has CDR1 MDHEN and CDR2 SYDVKM. The CDR3 runs 13 residues. V was cut by 5 bases and J by 5 bases, with 10 bases left in between. The CDR3 reads CASSEPRDNEQFF. In DNA, the CDR3 is TGTGCCAGCAGTGAGCCCCGTGACAATGAGCAGTTCTTC.

This chain links TRBV28 with TRBJ1-2, with 10 bases that match TRBD1. V trimming: 3 bases; J trimming: 8 bases; junction bases outside the gene matches: 24. This CDR3 comprises 20 residues. Germline V CDR1 and CDR2: MDHEN, SYDVKM. This CDR3 is CASSFPRGTGVFSPLSGYTF. The CDR3 DNA reads as TGTGCCAGCAGTTTCCCCAGGGGGACAGGGGTCTTTTCACCCCTATCCGGCTACACCTTC.

The rearrangement joins TRBV5-4 to TRBJ2-1; 11 bases are a match to TRBD2. V gave up 6 bases and J gave up 6 bases; unmatched junction bases: 5. The germline V gene encodes CDR1 SGHNT and CDR2 YYREEE (reference sequence). CDR3 length: 14 amino acids. The CDR3 spells CASTLAGGINEQFF. The CDR3, as DNA: TGTGCCAGCACCCTAGCGGGAGGTATCAATGAGCAGTTCTTC.